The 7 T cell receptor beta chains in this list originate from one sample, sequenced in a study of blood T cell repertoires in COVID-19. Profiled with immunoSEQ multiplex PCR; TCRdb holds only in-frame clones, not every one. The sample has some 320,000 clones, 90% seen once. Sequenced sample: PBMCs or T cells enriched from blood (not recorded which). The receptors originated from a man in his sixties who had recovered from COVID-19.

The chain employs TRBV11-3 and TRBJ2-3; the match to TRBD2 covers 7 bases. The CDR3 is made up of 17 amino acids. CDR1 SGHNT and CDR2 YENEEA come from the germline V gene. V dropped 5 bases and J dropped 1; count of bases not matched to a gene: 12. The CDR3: CASSTRLAAVGTDTQYF. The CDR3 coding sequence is TGTGCCAGCAGCACAAGGCTAGCGGCCGTTGGCACAGATACGCAGTATTTT.

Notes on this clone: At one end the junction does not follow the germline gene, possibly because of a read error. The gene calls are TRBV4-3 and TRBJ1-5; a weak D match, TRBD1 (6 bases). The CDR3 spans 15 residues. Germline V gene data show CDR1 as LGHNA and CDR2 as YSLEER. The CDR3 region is CASSQDIQGVQPQHF. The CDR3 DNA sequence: TGCGCCAGCAGTCAAGATATACAGGGTGTTCAGCCCCAGCATTTT.

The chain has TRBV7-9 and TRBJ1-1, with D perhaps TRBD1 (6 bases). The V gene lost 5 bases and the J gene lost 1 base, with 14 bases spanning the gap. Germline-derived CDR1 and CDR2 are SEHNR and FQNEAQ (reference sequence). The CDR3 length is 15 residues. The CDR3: CASSALGARNTEAFF. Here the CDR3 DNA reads TGTGCCAGCAGCGCTCTGGGGGCGCGGAACACTGAAGCTTTCTTT.

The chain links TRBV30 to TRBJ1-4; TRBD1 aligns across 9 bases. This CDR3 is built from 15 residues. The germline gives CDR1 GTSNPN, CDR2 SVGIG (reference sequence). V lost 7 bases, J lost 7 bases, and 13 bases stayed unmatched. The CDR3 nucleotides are TGTGCCTTATCCGGGACAGGGCACAGGAGTGAAAAACTGTTTTTT. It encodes CALSGTGHRSEKLFF.

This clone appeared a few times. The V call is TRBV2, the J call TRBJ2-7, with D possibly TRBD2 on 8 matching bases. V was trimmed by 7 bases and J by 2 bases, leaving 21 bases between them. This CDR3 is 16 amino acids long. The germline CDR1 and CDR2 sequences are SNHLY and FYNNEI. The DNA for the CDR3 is TGTGCCAGCAACCGACAGGGCATGACTAGCGCCTACGAGCAGTACTTC. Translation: CASNRQGMTSAYEQYF.

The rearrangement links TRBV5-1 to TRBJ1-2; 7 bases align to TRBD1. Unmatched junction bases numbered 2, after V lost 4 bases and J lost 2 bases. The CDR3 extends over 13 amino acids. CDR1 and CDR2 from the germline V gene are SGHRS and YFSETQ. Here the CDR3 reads CASSMGQNYGYTF. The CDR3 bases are TGCGCCAGCAGCATGGGACAGAACTATGGCTACACCTTC.

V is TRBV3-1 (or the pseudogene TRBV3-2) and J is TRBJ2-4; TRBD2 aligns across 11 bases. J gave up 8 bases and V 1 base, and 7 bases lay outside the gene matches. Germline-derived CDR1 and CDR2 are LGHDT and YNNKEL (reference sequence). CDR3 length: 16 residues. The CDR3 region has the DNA TGTGCCAGCAGCCAAGGTAGCGGGGGGGCCGTCTACATTCAGTACTTC. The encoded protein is CASSQGSGGAVYIQYF.